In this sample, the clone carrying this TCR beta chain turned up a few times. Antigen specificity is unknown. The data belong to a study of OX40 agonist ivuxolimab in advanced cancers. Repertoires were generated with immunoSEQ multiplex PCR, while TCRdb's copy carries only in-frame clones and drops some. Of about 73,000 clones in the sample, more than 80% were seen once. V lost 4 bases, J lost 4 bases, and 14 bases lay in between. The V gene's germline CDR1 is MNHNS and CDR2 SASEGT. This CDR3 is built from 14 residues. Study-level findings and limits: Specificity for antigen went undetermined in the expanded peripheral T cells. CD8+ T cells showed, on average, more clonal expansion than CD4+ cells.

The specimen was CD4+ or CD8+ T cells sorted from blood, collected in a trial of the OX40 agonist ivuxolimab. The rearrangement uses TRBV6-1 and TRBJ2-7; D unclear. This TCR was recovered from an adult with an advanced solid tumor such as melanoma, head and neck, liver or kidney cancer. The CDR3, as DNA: TGTGCCAGCAGTGTAGGCCCAACTCAATACGAGCAGTACTTC. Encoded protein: CASSVGPTQYEQYF.